This T cell receptor beta chain was profiled in a study of T cell responses to AZD1222 COVID-19 vaccine. Study outcomes and limitations: Increased Spike-specific TCR breadth and depth were observed after two AZD1222 doses.

The CDR3 totals 15 residues. Germline CDR1 reads MDHEN; CDR2 reads SYDVKM. V trimming: 6 bases; J trimming: 2 bases; junction bases outside the gene matches: 9. Measured with immunoSEQ multiplex PCR; TCRdb has only the in-frame clones, and not every one. This sample has about 120,000 clones, with 80% to 95% found just once. Notes on this clone: The antigen is unknown.

This chain links TRBV28 with TRBJ1-2; 7 bases agree with TRBD1. Sequenced material: peripheral blood, taken 28 days after the second dose of the MenACWY control vaccine. This receptor was taken from an adult who received the MenACWY meningococcal vaccine as a control. The CDR3 coding sequence is TGTGCCAGCAGGATTCCGGGACAGCCGAACTATGGCTACACCTTC. Its protein product is CASRIPGQPNYGYTF.